These 18 T cell receptor beta chains originate from one sample sequenced in a study of shared clonotypes between healthy human individuals. The assay was immunoSEQ multiplex PCR, and TCRdb's table has in-frame clones only and misses some. This sample has fewer than 650,000 clones, with around three quarters found just once. Sequencing input: PBMCs. These receptors were collected from a woman aged 35 to 49 in good health. Some clones in this sample may be carry-over from other donors' samples.

In this sample, this clone turned up once. One base away lies a much larger clone, so this may be a sequencing read error. Other DNA sequences in the sample encode the same CDR3. The chain couples TRBV28 to TRBJ1-1; a weak D match, TRBD1 (6 bases). This CDR3 spans 14 amino acids. V shed 3 bases and J shed 1 base, with 9 bases lying between them. CDR1 is MDHEN and CDR2 is SYDVKM in the germline V gene. Here the CDR3 DNA reads TGTGCCAGCAGTTTGCGACAGGCGAACACTGAAGCTTTCTTT. It yields the protein CASSLRQANTEAFF.

V and J are TRBV6-6 and TRBJ2-7, with D maybe TRBD2 (7 bases). The CDR3 is 13 residues long. Trimming pared 4 bases from V and 6 bases from J, leaving 13 bases between. CDR1 and CDR2 (germline): MNHNY, SVGAGI (reference sequence). CDR3 amino acids: CASSWAGEGEQYF. Here the CDR3 DNA reads TGTGCCAGCAGTTGGGCAGGGGAGGGCGAGCAGTACTTC.

This clone turned up a few times. A far more abundant clone sits one base away, making this likely a read error. This chain connects TRBV9 to TRBJ1-1; D may be TRBD1 (5 bases). CDR3 length: 13 amino acids. Germline V gives CDR1 SGDLS, CDR2 YYNGEE. CDR3 sequence (DNA): TGTGCCTGCAGCAAGGGGATGAACACTGAAGCTTTCTTT. Translating it yields CACSKGMNTEAFF.

J is TRBJ2-1 and V is TRBV19, with 7 bases aligning to TRBD2. Germline-derived CDR1 and CDR2 are LNHDA and SQIVND (reference sequence). This CDR3 has 14 residues. CDR3 amino acids: CASTSGRDHNEQFF. Written as DNA, the CDR3 is TGTGCTAGCACGTCGGGGAGGGATCACAATGAGCAGTTCTTC.

The count of this clone is one. The rearrangement uses TRBV28 and TRBJ2-2; D remains unclear. This CDR3 is 12 amino acids long. Germline CDR1 MDHEN, CDR2 SYDVKM. Trimming stripped 2 bases from V and 6 bases from J, with 4 bases between. The CDR3 coding sequence is TGTGCCAGCAGTTTAATCGCCGGGGAGCTGTTTTTT. It is translated as CASSLIAGELFF.

This chain joins TRBV5-4 and TRBJ2-7; D gene unclear. The CDR3 contains 13 residues. Germline CDR1 is SGHNT and CDR2 is YYREEE (reference sequence). Trimming took 1 base from V and 0 from J, leaving 5 bases between them. The CDR3 nucleotides are TGTGCCAGCAGCTTGACAGCCTCCTACGAGCAGTACTTC. Protein sequence: CASSLTASYEQYF.

The rearrangement uses TRBV5-1 and TRBJ2-2; D is unclear. The germline CDR1 and CDR2 sequences are SGHRS and YFSETQ. The CDR3 runs to 15 residues. The V end was cut by 0 bases, the J end by 2 bases, with 8 bases between. Here the CDR3 reads CASSLEGFNTGELFF. In DNA, the CDR3 is TGCGCCAGCAGCTTGGAAGGGTTCAACACCGGGGAGCTGTTTTTT.

The chain recombines TRBV7-6 with TRBJ2-7, with 9 bases fitting TRBD2. The J segment lost 2 bases and the V segment lost 5 bases, leaving 7 bases of the junction unmatched. Looked up from germline, CDR1 is SGHVS and CDR2 is FNYEAQ. This CDR3 is built from 15 residues. DNA of the CDR3: TGTGCCAGCAGCCCTAGGGCTAGCGGGACCTACGAGCAGTACTTC. It yields the protein CASSPRASGTYEQYF.

The V and J genes are TRBV6-5 and TRBJ1-1; a possible D gene is TRBD1 (5 bases). Trimming left V 8 bases short and J 10 bases short, with 23 bases between. The CDR3 has 14 residues. Germline V lookup: CDR1 MNHEY, CDR2 SVGAGI. The CDR3 region is CASVTGLGPRIAFF. CDR3 coding DNA: TGTGCCAGCGTGACGGGTCTGGGACCTCGTATAGCTTTCTTT.

This sequence joins TRBV11-3 and TRBJ2-2, with TRBD2 matching over 15 bases. This CDR3 contains 19 residues. V lost 5 bases to trimming and J lost 0 bases; unmatched junction nucleotides: 7. Germline loops: CDR1 SGHNT, CDR2 YENEEA. DNA of the CDR3: TGTGCCAGCAGCCGCTCGGGACTAGCGGGAGGATCGAACACCGGGGAGCTGTTTTTT. The encoded protein is CASSRSGLAGGSNTGELFF.

The DNA of the CDR3 is TGTGCCAGCAGTTACAGGGACGGGTCCTCCTACGAGCAGTACTTC. It codes for CASSYRDGSSYEQYF. J is TRBJ2-5 and V is TRBV6-5; the D gene could be TRBD1 or TRBD2 (5 bases each). Judging by the DNA end, TRBJ2-7 fits better; the J call may be wrong. CDR1 and CDR2 (germline): MNHEY, SVGAGI. This CDR3 has 15 amino acids.

This clone was counted between two and nine times. In DNA form, the CDR3 reads TGTGCCAGCAGCCAAGATTGGGGGGAGCCCTCCTACGAGCAGTACTTC. This sequence encodes CASSQDWGEPSYEQYF. The rearrangement uses TRBV4-2 and TRBJ2-7; possible D gene TRBD2, 6 bases. Per the germline V gene, CDR1 is LGHNA and CDR2 is YNFKEQ. Trimming took off 0 bases at V and 0 bases at J, with 12 bases between the two ends. This CDR3 has 16 amino acids.

The chain recombines TRBV14 with TRBJ1-1; D is possibly TRBD1 (5 bases). V was shortened by 2 bases and J by 5 bases, with 18 bases between the two germline ends. Germline lookup yields CDR1 SGHDN and CDR2 FVKESK. CDR3 length equals 16 residues. The CDR3 sequence is CASSQSQGLGRTEAFF. The DNA for the CDR3 is TGTGCCAGCAGCCAAAGCCAGGGACTGGGGAGGACTGAAGCTTTCTTT.

The V gene is TRBV5-6, the J gene TRBJ2-5, with 10 bases identical to TRBD1. CDR3 length: 16 amino acids. The germline V gene has CDR1 SGHDT and CDR2 YYEEEE. Trimming cost V 5 bases and J 4 bases; bases outside gene matches: 11. This chain's CDR3 is CASRPSGQGLRETQYF. DNA for the CDR3: TGTGCCAGCAGACCCTCGGGACAGGGGCTTAGAGAGACCCAGTACTTC.

V and J are TRBV7-2 and TRBJ2-5; D gene unclear. The germline gives CDR1 SGHTA, CDR2 FQGNSA. The V end lost 5 bases, the J end lost 4 bases, and 8 bases lay between the germline ends. This CDR3 has 12 amino acids. The CDR3 spells CASSPQGETQYF. CDR3 nucleotide sequence: TGTGCCAGCAGCCCGCAAGGAGAGACCCAGTACTTC.

The chain combines TRBV6-6 with TRBJ2-5; D is unclear. CDR3 length equals 11 residues. CDR1 is MNHNY, CDR2 SVGAGI, per germline (reference sequence). The V end was cut by 2 bases, the J end by 2 bases, with 0 bases between. CDR3 sequence (DNA): TGTGCCAGCAGTTACCAAGAGACCCAGTACTTC. Its translation is CASSYQETQYF.

This clone was counted a few times. The DNA for the CDR3 is TGTGCCAGCAGCTTCACTAGCGGGAGGCTGGAAGAGACCCAGTACTTC. Translation gives CASSFTSGRLEETQYF. This chain joins TRBV7-9 and TRBJ2-5, with 12 nucleotides matching TRBD2. In germline, CDR1 is SEHNR, CDR2 FQNEAQ (reference sequence). Trimming cost V 3 bases and J 3 bases; bases outside gene matches: 5. The CDR3 has 16 amino acids.

This chain connects TRBV9 to TRBJ2-5, with no clear D. Germline V gene data show CDR1 as SGDLS and CDR2 as YYNGEE. This CDR3 is built from 13 residues. V gave up 0 bases and J gave up 4 bases, with 7 bases separating them. The CDR3 region is CASSVATGETQYF. The CDR3 nucleotides read TGTGCCAGCAGCGTAGCTACTGGAGAGACCCAGTACTTC.